These T cell receptor beta chains were read from a single sample in a study of regulatory T cells in long-lasting Graves disease. TCRdb re-derived calls from the multiplex PCR reads in MiXCR, one entry per CDR3 protein. The data hold around 480,000 distinct CDR3 sequences, with around 15% observed a single time. Another study also made use of these data, one on T cells in Graves' hyperthyroidism and ophthalmopathy.

Sequences were derived from peripheral blood mononuclear cells (PBMCs), sampled at new diagnosis, from a patient treated with antithyroid drugs. The source is a woman between 40 and 65 years old with Graves disease. CDR3s include the opening cysteine and the closing phenylalanine or tryptophan. D genes are given only for firm matches. Not all rows give a size; the values are once, few, many and, for expanded clones, a class.

J gene: TRBJ1-6; V gene: TRBV5-1; D gene: .; clone size: many; CDR3 DNA: TGCGCCAGCAGCCGCTTACCCGGGACACGAAGTTTAGATCAACCCCTCCACTTT; CDR3 protein: CASSRLPGTRSLDQPLHF
J gene: TRBJ2-6; V gene: TRBV11-2; D gene: .; clone size: few; CDR3 DNA: TGTGCCAGCGGGGGGAGCTCTGGGGCCAACGTCCTGACTTTC; CDR3 protein: CASGGSSGANVLTF
J gene: TRBJ1-6; V gene: TRBV7-9; D gene: TRBD1; clone size: few; CDR3 DNA: TGTGCCAGCAGCCCACAGGGGGCGATGGGTTCACCCCTCCACTTT; CDR3 protein: CASSPQGAMGSPLHF
J gene: TRBJ2-7; V gene: TRBV20-1; D gene: TRBD1; clone size: .; CDR3 DNA: TGCAGTGCTTCGGGACAGACCTACGAGCAGTACTTC; CDR3 protein: CSASGQTYEQYF
J gene: TRBJ1-2; V gene: TRBV10-3; D gene: .; clone size: few; CDR3 DNA: TGTGCCACCACCCCAACAGGGCTTGGCTACACCTTC; CDR3 protein: CATTPTGLGYTF
J gene: TRBJ1-5; V gene: TRBV19; D gene: .; clone size: few; CDR3 DNA: TGTGCCAGTAGTCCTGGTCTAAGTGATCAGCCCCAGCATTTT; CDR3 protein: CASSPGLSDQPQHF
J gene: TRBJ1-1; V gene: TRBV12-3/TRBV12-4; D gene: .; clone size: many; CDR3 DNA: TGTGCCAGCAGTACAGTCAGGGGAAACACTGAAGCTTTCTTT; CDR3 protein: CASSTVRGNTEAFF
J gene: TRBJ2-7; V gene: TRBV6-1; D gene: TRBD1; clone size: many; CDR3 DNA: TGTGCCAGCAGTGAATGGAGGACAGGGGTTTCCTACGAGCAGTACTTC; CDR3 protein: CASSEWRTGVSYEQYF
J gene: TRBJ1-6; V gene: TRBV14; D gene: .; clone size: few; CDR3 DNA: TGTGCCAGCAGCGGACAGAATTCACCCCTCCACTTT; CDR3 protein: CASSGQNSPLHF
J gene: TRBJ1-6; V gene: TRBV30; D gene: .; clone size: many; CDR3 DNA: TGTGCCTGGAATTCAGGGACCAATTCACCCCTCCACTTT; CDR3 protein: CAWNSGTNSPLHF
J gene: TRBJ1-2; V gene: TRBV11-2; D gene: TRBD1; clone size: many; CDR3 DNA: TGTGCCAGCAGCAGACAGGGGGGCAACTATGGCTACACCTTC; CDR3 protein: CASSRQGGNYGYTF
J gene: TRBJ1-4; V gene: TRBV3-1; D gene: .; clone size: few; CDR3 DNA: TGTGCCAGCAGCCGGGTGATGGGCGAAAAACTGTTTTTT; CDR3 protein: CASSRVMGEKLFF
J gene: TRBJ1-3; V gene: TRBV9; D gene: .; clone size: .; CDR3 DNA: TGTGCCAGCAGCGTGAACGTGAACTCTGGAAACACCATATATTTT; CDR3 protein: CASSVNVNSGNTIYF
J gene: TRBJ1-6; V gene: TRBV20-1; D gene: .; clone size: many; CDR3 DNA: TGCAGTGCGGGGAGGACACCGAATAATTCACCCCTCCACTTT; CDR3 protein: CSAGRTPNNSPLHF
J gene: TRBJ2-7; V gene: TRBV10-2; D gene: .; clone size: .; CDR3 DNA: TGCGCCAGCATTCAACCCCTTTCAGGCTCCTACGAGCAGTACTTC; CDR3 protein: CASIQPLSGSYEQYF
J gene: TRBJ2-5; V gene: TRBV28; D gene: .; clone size: many; CDR3 DNA: TGTGCCAGCAGTGGGGACGCCGAAGAGACCCAGTACTTC; CDR3 protein: CASSGDAEETQYF
J gene: TRBJ2-5; V gene: TRBV3-1; D gene: .; clone size: few; CDR3 DNA: TGTGCCAGCAGCCTCCCGGGACCGCCTCAAGAGACCCAGTACTTC; CDR3 protein: CASSLPGPPQETQYF
J gene: TRBJ1-5; V gene: TRBV5-1; D gene: .; clone size: .; CDR3 DNA: TGCGCCAGCAGCTTGGACGGAAACAATCAGCCCCAGCATTTT; CDR3 protein: CASSLDGNNQPQHF
J gene: TRBJ1-1; V gene: TRBV19; D gene: TRBD1; clone size: .; CDR3 DNA: TGTGCCAGTAGTATAGGGGGACAGGGTTGGAACACTGAAGCTTTCTTT; CDR3 protein: CASSIGGQGWNTEAFF
J gene: TRBJ2-3; V gene: TRBV9; D gene: .; clone size: .; CDR3 DNA: TGTGCCAGCAGCTATGGTGGCGCCCTCACAGATACGCAGTATTTT; CDR3 protein: CASSYGGALTDTQYF
J gene: TRBJ1-2; V gene: TRBV12-3/TRBV12-4; D gene: .; clone size: few; CDR3 DNA: TGTGCCAGCAGTGGTGGGGGGACCTGGAGCTACACCTTC; CDR3 protein: CASSGGGTWSYTF
J gene: TRBJ2-3; V gene: TRBV5-1; D gene: .; clone size: many; CDR3 DNA: TGCGCCAGCAGCTTGGCAGGCCGCACAGATACGCAGTATTTT; CDR3 protein: CASSLAGRTDTQYF
J gene: TRBJ2-3; V gene: TRBV6-2/TRBV6-3; D gene: TRBD2; clone size: many; CDR3 DNA: TGTGCCAGCAGGGTGGCGGGGGGTGAGACAGATACGCAGTATTTT; CDR3 protein: CASRVAGGETDTQYF
J gene: TRBJ2-7; V gene: TRBV20-1; D gene: TRBD2; clone size: many; CDR3 DNA: TGCAGTGCTAGTGAAGCGGGGGGACCCTACGAGCAGTACTTC; CDR3 protein: CSASEAGGPYEQYF
J gene: TRBJ1-2; V gene: TRBV6-1; D gene: .; clone size: .; CDR3 DNA: TGTGCCAGCAATGGCTACACCTTC; CDR3 protein: CASNGYTF
J gene: TRBJ1-2; V gene: TRBV12-3/TRBV12-4; D gene: TRBD1; clone size: .; CDR3 DNA: TGTGCCAGCAGTTCTTTAGGACAGGGGGGGAATGGCTACACCTTC; CDR3 protein: CASSSLGQGGNGYTF
J gene: TRBJ1-1; V gene: TRBV30; D gene: .; clone size: .; CDR3 DNA: TGTGCCTGGAGTACGGGAGCGGGTCAATCTGAAGCTTTCTTT; CDR3 protein: CAWSTGAGQSEAFF
J gene: TRBJ2-4; V gene: TRBV9; D gene: .; clone size: many; CDR3 DNA: TGTGCCAGCAGCGCAGCATACGAAAACATTCAGTACTTC; CDR3 protein: CASSAAYENIQYF
J gene: TRBJ2-5; V gene: TRBV7-8; D gene: .; clone size: few; CDR3 DNA: TGTGCCAGCAGCTTACTCCTGGGGACCCAGTACTTC; CDR3 protein: CASSLLLGTQYF
J gene: TRBJ1-1; V gene: TRBV4-1; D gene: TRBD1; clone size: many; CDR3 DNA: TGCGCCAGCAGCCAGGACAGGGTGGCCACTGAAGCTTTCTTT; CDR3 protein: CASSQDRVATEAFF
J gene: TRBJ2-1; V gene: TRBV15; D gene: TRBD2; clone size: .; CDR3 DNA: TGTGCCACCAGCAGCCCAGGGCTAGCGGGGTCATACGAGCAGTTCTTC; CDR3 protein: CATSSPGLAGSYEQFF
J gene: TRBJ1-1; V gene: TRBV28; D gene: TRBD1; clone size: .; CDR3 DNA: TGTGCCAGCAGTTTACAACAGGGGCCCCGGAGCACTGAAGCTTTCTTT; CDR3 protein: CASSLQQGPRSTEAFF
J gene: TRBJ2-3; V gene: TRBV7-9; D gene: .; clone size: many; CDR3 DNA: TGTGCCAGCAGCCTACAGCTTTCGGGGGGCTTAGATACGCAGTATTTT; CDR3 protein: CASSLQLSGGLDTQYF
J gene: TRBJ2-7; V gene: TRBV7-9; D gene: .; clone size: few; CDR3 DNA: TGTGCCAGCAGCCCCCGGGGTGATGGCCAGTACGAGCAGTACTTC; CDR3 protein: CASSPRGDGQYEQYF
J gene: TRBJ1-5; V gene: TRBV19; D gene: TRBD1; clone size: few; CDR3 DNA: TGTGCCAGTAAAGACAGGGAGAGAAATCAGCCCCAGCATTTT; CDR3 protein: CASKDRERNQPQHF
J gene: TRBJ1-1; V gene: TRBV6-1; D gene: .; clone size: few; CDR3 DNA: TGTGCCAGCAGTACCGGACAGTTCTCCACTGAAGCTTTCTTT; CDR3 protein: CASSTGQFSTEAFF
J gene: TRBJ2-2; V gene: TRBV6-9; D gene: .; clone size: .; CDR3 DNA: TGTGCCAGCAGTTACGGGGCTCCCGGGGAGCTGTTTTTT; CDR3 protein: CASSYGAPGELFF
J gene: TRBJ2-2; V gene: TRBV5-1; D gene: .; clone size: .; CDR3 DNA: TGCGCCAGCAGCTTGTATGCAGTTACCGGGGAGCTGTTTTTT; CDR3 protein: CASSLYAVTGELFF
J gene: TRBJ1-5; V gene: TRBV18; D gene: .; clone size: many; CDR3 DNA: TGTGCCAGCAGTCCCCAGGTGAATCAGCCCCAGCATTTT; CDR3 protein: CASSPQVNQPQHF
J gene: TRBJ2-7; V gene: TRBV4-1; D gene: TRBD1; clone size: few; CDR3 DNA: TGCGCCAGCAGCCAAGTCTCGACAGGGGGAACAGGGGAGCAGTACTTC; CDR3 protein: CASSQVSTGGTGEQYF
J gene: TRBJ2-5; V gene: TRBV11-3; D gene: TRBD1; clone size: many; CDR3 DNA: TGTGCCAGCAGCCGCCCGACAGGGCAAGAGACCCAGTACTTC; CDR3 protein: CASSRPTGQETQYF
J gene: TRBJ2-3; V gene: TRBV4-1; D gene: TRBD2; clone size: few; CDR3 DNA: TGCGCCAGCAGCCAAGAAATCTTGTCGGGACTAGCGGGGGGGGCATATACGCAGTATTTT; CDR3 protein: CASSQEILSGLAGGAYTQYF
J gene: TRBJ2-5; V gene: TRBV7-8; D gene: TRBD1; clone size: few; CDR3 DNA: TGTGCCAGCAGCCGAACTACAGGGGCCCTCAGAGAGACCCAGTACTTC; CDR3 protein: CASSRTTGALRETQYF
J gene: TRBJ1-2; V gene: TRBV7-2; D gene: .; clone size: .; CDR3 DNA: TGTGCCAGCAGCTTATCCCGTTCGACCCCAGGGGCTAACTATGGCTACACCTTC; CDR3 protein: CASSLSRSTPGANYGYTF
J gene: TRBJ2-3; V gene: TRBV20-1; D gene: .; clone size: many; CDR3 DNA: TGCAGTGCTAGAGACTCGACTTCCGAGCGGGATACGCAGTATTTT; CDR3 protein: CSARDSTSERDTQYF
J gene: TRBJ1-1; V gene: TRBV11-1; D gene: .; clone size: few; CDR3 DNA: TGTGCCAGCAGAGGTCCGGGCTCTGAAGCTTTCTTT; CDR3 protein: CASRGPGSEAFF
J gene: TRBJ2-7; V gene: TRBV27; D gene: .; clone size: many; CDR3 DNA: TGTGCCAGCAGTTTAGGGGCAGGGGCCTACGAGCAGTACTTC; CDR3 protein: CASSLGAGAYEQYF
J gene: TRBJ1-1; V gene: TRBV3-1; D gene: .; clone size: many; CDR3 DNA: TGTGCCAGCAGCCTCGGGGGAGGGCTCACTGAAGCTTTCTTT; CDR3 protein: CASSLGGGLTEAFF
J gene: TRBJ2-1; V gene: TRBV28; D gene: TRBD1; clone size: .; CDR3 DNA: TGTGCCAGCGGGGGACAGTTTTACAATGAGCAGTTCTTC; CDR3 protein: CASGGQFYNEQFF
J gene: TRBJ2-7; V gene: TRBV4-1; D gene: TRBD1; clone size: .; CDR3 DNA: TGCGCCAGCAGGCTCGGGACAGGGGCCTACGAGCAGTACTTC; CDR3 protein: CASRLGTGAYEQYF
J gene: TRBJ2-5; V gene: TRBV3-1; D gene: TRBD2; clone size: .; CDR3 DNA: TGTGCCAGCAGCCAAGATCCGGGGGGGGCCGCGCAGACCCAGTACTTC; CDR3 protein: CASSQDPGGAAQTQYF
J gene: TRBJ2-1; V gene: TRBV7-9; D gene: .; clone size: .; CDR3 DNA: TGTGCCAGCAGCTTAGCGGATCTTTCCAACAGGGCGGCTTCGTACAATGAGCAGTTCTTC; CDR3 protein: CASSLADLSNRAASYNEQFF
J gene: TRBJ1-4; V gene: TRBV3-1; D gene: .; clone size: .; CDR3 DNA: TGTGCCAGCAGCCATGCCCAAACAGGGATTAATGAAAAACTGTTTTTT; CDR3 protein: CASSHAQTGINEKLFF
J gene: TRBJ1-2; V gene: TRBV6-1; D gene: .; clone size: many; CDR3 DNA: TGTGCCAGCAGGACAAGTCTCTATGGCTACACCTTC; CDR3 protein: CASRTSLYGYTF
J gene: TRBJ2-5; V gene: TRBV27; D gene: .; clone size: many; CDR3 DNA: TGTGCCAGCAGTTTATCCAGGGAATTAGAGACCCAGTACTTC; CDR3 protein: CASSLSRELETQYF
J gene: TRBJ2-4; V gene: TRBV30; D gene: .; clone size: few; CDR3 DNA: TGTGCCTGGAGTATCCAGGGCCTAGCCAAAAACATTCAGTACTTC; CDR3 protein: CAWSIQGLAKNIQYF
J gene: TRBJ2-7; V gene: TRBV11-2; D gene: TRBD2; clone size: many; CDR3 DNA: TGTGCCAGCAGCCCCCTTGGGGTAGCGGGGGGTGAGCAGTACTTC; CDR3 protein: CASSPLGVAGGEQYF
J gene: TRBJ1-5; V gene: TRBV19; D gene: .; clone size: .; CDR3 DNA: TGTGCCAGTAGTCCGGACTTCAATCAGCCCCAGCATTTT; CDR3 protein: CASSPDFNQPQHF